This TCR beta chain was found in a study of blood T cell repertoires in COVID-19. Overall study context: The cDNA or gDNA used as material had been derived from T cells, B-cell-depleted T cells, or PBMCs.

This CDR3 has 12 amino acids. Germline assignment: CDR1 LGHDT and CDR2 YNNKEL (reference sequence). V lost 4 bases, J lost 9 bases, and 11 bases lay in between. Clones were sequenced by immunoSEQ multiplex PCR, and TCRdb holds only the in-frame ones, with some missing. The sample includes 110,000 to 150,000 clones, approximately 92% of them seen just once. Only one count was recorded for this clone. The clonotype comes from a woman aged 60-70 years with active COVID-19. The chain is built from TRBV3-1 (or the pseudogene TRBV3-2) and TRBJ2-3; D is perhaps TRBD2 (6 bases). Sequenced: peripheral blood. In DNA form, the CDR3 reads TGTGCCAGCAGCCTTCAAGGGAGGACGCAGTATTTT. Translating gives CASSLQGRTQYF.